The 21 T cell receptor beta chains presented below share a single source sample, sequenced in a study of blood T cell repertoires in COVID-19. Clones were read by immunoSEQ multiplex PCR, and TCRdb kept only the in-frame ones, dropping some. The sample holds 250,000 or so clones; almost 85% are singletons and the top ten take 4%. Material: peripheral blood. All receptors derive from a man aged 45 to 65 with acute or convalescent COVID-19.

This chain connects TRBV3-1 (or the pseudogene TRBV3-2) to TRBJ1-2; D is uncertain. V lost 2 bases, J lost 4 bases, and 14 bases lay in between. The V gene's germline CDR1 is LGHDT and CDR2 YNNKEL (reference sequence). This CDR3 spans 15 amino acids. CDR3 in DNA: TGTGCCAGCAGCCAACTGGGCGGGCTTAGCTATGGCTACACCTTC. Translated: CASSQLGGLSYGYTF.

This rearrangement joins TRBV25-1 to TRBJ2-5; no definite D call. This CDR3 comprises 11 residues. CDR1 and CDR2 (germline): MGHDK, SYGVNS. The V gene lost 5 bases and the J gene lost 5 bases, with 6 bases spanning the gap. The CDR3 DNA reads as TGTGCCAGCAGTCTCCGGGAGACCCAGTACTTC. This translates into CASSLRETQYF. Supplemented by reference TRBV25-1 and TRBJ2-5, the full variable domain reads EADIYQTPRYLVIGTGKKITLECSQTMGHDKMYWYQQDPGMELHLIHYSYGVNSTEKGDLSSESTVSRIRTEHFPLTLESARPSHTSQYLCASSLRETQYFGPGTRLLVL.

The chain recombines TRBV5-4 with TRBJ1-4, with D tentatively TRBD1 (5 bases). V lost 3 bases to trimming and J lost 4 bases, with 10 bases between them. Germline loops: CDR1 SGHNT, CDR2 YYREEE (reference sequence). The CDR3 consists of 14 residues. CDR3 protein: CASSSDTRNEKLFF. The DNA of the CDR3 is TGTGCCAGCAGCTCGGACACACGTAATGAAAAACTGTTTTTT.

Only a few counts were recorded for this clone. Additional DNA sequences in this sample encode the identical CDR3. The CDR3 DNA follows: TGTGCCAGCAGGGCTCCAAATCAGCCCCAGCATTTT. It yields the protein CASRAPNQPQHF. The chain is built from TRBV6-5 and TRBJ1-5; D uncertain. Germline values: CDR1 MNHEY, CDR2 SVGAGI. V lost 6 bases, J lost 4 bases, and 7 bases lay in between. The CDR3 has 12 amino acids.

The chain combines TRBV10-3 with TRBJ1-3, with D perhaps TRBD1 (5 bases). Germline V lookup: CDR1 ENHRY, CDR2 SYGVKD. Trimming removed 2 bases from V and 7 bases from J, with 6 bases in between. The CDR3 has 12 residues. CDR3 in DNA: TGTGCCATCAGTGAGGGGGCTAACACCATATATTTT. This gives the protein CAISEGANTIYF.

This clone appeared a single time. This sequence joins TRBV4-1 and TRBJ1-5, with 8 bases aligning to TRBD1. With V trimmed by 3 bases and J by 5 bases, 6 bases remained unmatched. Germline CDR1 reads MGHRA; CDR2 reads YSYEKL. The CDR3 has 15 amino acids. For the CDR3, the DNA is TGCGCCAGCAGCCAGATGGACAGGGACGATCAGCCCCAGCATTTT. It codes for CASSQMDRDDQPQHF.

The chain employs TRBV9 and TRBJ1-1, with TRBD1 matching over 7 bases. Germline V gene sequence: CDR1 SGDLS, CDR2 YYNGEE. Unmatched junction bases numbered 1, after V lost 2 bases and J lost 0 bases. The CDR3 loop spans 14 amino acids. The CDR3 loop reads CASSVQGVNTEAFF. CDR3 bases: TGTGCCAGCAGCGTCCAGGGGGTGAACACTGAAGCTTTCTTT.

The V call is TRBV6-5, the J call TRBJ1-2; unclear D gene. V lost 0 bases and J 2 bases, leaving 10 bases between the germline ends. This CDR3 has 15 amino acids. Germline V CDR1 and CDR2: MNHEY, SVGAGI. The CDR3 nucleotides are TGTGCCAGCAGTTACTCGGCCAGTTGGAACTATGGCTACACCTTC. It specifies CASSYSASWNYGYTF.

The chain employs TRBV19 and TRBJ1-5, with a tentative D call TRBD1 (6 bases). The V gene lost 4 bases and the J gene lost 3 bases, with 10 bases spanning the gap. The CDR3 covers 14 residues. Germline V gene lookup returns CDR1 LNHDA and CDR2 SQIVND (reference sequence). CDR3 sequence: CASSTGQLNQPQHF. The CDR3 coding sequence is TGTGCCAGTAGTACAGGACAGCTCAATCAGCCCCAGCATTTT.

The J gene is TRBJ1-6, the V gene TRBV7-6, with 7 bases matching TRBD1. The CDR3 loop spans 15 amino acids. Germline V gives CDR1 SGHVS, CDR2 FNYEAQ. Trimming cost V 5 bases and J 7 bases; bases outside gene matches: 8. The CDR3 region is CASSTPGQPNSPLHF. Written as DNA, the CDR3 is TGTGCCAGCAGCACACCGGGACAGCCGAATTCACCCCTCCACTTT.

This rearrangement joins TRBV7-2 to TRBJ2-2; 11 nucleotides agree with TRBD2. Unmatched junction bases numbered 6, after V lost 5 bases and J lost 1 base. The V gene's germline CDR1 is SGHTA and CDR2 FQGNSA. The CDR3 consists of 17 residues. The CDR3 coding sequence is TGTGCCAGCAGCCGCCATAGCGGGGGGGGGAACACCGGGGAGCTGTTTTTT. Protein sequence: CASSRHSGGGNTGELFF.

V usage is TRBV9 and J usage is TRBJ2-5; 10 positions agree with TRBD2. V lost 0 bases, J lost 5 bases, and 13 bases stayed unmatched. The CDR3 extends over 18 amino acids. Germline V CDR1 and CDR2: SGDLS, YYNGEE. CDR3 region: CASSVVAASGGRGETQYF. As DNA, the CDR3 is TGTGCCAGCAGCGTAGTGGCTGCTAGCGGGGGCCGTGGGGAGACCCAGTACTTC.

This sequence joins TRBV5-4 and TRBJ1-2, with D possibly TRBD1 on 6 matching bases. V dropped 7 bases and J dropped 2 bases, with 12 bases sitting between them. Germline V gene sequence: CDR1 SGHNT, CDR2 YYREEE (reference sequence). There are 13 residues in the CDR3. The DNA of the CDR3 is TGTGCCAGCCGGAGGACAGAAAACTATGGCTACACCTTC. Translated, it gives CASRRTENYGYTF.

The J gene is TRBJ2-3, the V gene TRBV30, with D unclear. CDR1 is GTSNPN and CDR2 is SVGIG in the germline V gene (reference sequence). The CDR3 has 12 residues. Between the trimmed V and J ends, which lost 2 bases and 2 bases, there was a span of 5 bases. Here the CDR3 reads CAWSSSTDTQYF. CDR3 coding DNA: TGTGCCTGGAGTAGCTCCACAGATACGCAGTATTTT. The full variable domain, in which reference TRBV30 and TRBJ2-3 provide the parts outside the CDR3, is SQTIHQWPATLVQPVGSPLSLECTVEGTSNPNLYWYRQAAGRGLQLLFYSVGIGQISSEVPQNLSASRPQDRQFILSSKKLLLSDSGFYLCAWSSSTDTQYFGPGTRLTVL.

The CDR3 DNA reads TGTGCCAGCAGCTCCCAAGAGACAGGTCAGGGAAAACTGTTTTTT. Protein: CASSSQETGQGKLFF. The rearrangement links TRBV9 to TRBJ1-4; perhaps TRBD1 as D (6 bases). This CDR3 has 15 amino acids. With 4 bases removed from V and 10 bases from J, the gap between germline ends came to 20 bases. Germline assignment: CDR1 SGDLS and CDR2 YYNGEE. Full variable domain (remainder filled in from reference TRBV9 and TRBJ1-4): DSGVTQTPKHLITATGQRVTLRCSPRSGDLSVYWYQQSLDQGLQFLIQYYNGEERAKGNILERFSAQQFPDLHSELNLSSLELGDSALYFCASSSQETGQGKLFFGSGTQLSVL.

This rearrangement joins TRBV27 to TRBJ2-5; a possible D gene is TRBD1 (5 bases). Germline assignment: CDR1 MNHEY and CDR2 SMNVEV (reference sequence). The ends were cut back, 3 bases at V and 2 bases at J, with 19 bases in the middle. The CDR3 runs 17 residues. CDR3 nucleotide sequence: TGTGCCAGCAGTTTGGGGCCCCCCGTTCTTGGGCAAGAGACCCAGTACTTC. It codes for CASSLGPPVLGQETQYF.

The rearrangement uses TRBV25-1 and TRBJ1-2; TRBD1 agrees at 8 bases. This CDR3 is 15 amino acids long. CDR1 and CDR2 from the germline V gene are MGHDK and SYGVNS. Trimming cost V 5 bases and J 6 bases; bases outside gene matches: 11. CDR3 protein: CASSSNRGKEDGYTF. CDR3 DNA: TGTGCCAGCAGTTCTAACAGGGGGAAGGAAGATGGCTACACCTTC.

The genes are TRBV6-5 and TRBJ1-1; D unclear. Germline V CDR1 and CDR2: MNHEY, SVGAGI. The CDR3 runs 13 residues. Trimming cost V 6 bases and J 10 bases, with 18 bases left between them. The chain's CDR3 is CASRFRASSGAFF. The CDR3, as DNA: TGTGCCAGCAGGTTTAGGGCCTCCAGCGGAGCTTTCTTT.

CDR3 region: CASSMNGQQNTGELFF. Written as DNA, the CDR3 is TGTGCCAGCTCAATGAACGGACAGCAGAACACCGGGGAGCTGTTTTTT. The gene calls are TRBV18 and TRBJ2-2; possibly TRBD1 for D (6 bases). CDR1 is KGHSH, CDR2 LQKENI, per germline. Trimming shortened V by 5 bases and J by 1 base, and 14 bases separated the two germline ends. This CDR3 has 16 residues. The variable domain in full, completed from reference TRBV18 and TRBJ2-2, reads NAGVMQNPRHLVRRRGQEARLRCSPMKGHSHVYWYRQLPEEGLKFMVYLQKENIIDESGMPKERFSAEFPKEGPSILRIQQVVRGDSAAYFCASSMNGQQNTGELFFGEGSRLTVL.

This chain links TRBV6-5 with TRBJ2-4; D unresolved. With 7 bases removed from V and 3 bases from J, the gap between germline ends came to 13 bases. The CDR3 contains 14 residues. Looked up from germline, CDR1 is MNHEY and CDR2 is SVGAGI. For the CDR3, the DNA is TGTGCCAGCATTGCCAGGAAAGACAAAAACATTCAGTACTTC. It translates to CASIARKDKNIQYF.

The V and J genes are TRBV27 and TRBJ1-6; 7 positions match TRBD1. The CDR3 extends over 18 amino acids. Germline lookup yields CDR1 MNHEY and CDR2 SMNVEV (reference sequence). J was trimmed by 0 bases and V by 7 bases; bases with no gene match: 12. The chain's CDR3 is CASTRGPDRSSYNSPLHF. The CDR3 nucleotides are TGTGCCAGCACCAGGGGCCCGGACAGGAGCTCCTATAATTCACCCCTCCACTTT.